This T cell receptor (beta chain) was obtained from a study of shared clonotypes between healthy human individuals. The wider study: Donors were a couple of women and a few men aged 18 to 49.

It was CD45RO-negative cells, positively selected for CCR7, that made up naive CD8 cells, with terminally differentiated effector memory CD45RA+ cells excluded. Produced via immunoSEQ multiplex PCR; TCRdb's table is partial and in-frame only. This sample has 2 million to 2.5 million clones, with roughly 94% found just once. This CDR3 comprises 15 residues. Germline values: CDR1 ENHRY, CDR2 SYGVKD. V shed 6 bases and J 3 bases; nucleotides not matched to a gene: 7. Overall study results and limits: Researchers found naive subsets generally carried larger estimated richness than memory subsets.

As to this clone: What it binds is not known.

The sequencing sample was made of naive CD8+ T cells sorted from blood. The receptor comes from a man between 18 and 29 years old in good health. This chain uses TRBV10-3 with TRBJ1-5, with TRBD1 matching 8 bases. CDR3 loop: CAIRPTGAINQPQHF. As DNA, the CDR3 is TGTGCCATCAGACCGACAGGGGCAATCAATCAGCCCCAGCATTTT.